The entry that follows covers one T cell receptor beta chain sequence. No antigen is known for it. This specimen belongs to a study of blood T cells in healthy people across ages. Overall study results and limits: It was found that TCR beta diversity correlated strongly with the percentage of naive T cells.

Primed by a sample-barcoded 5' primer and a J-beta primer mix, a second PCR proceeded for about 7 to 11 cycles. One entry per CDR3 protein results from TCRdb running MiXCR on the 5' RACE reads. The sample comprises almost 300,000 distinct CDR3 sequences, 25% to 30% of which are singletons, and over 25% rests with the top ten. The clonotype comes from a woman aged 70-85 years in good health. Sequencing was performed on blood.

The CDR3 protein is CATSRSLGGGSSYEQYF. The CDR3 coding sequence is TGTGCCACCAGCAGATCGCTAGGAGGAGGGAGCTCCTACGAGCAGTACTTC. The chain uses TRBV15 and TRBJ2-7, with D possibly TRBD2 on 6 matching bases. Trimming removed 2 bases at V and 0 bases at J, with 17 bases between. The CDR3 runs to 17 residues. Germline loops: CDR1 LNHNV, CDR2 YYDKDF (reference sequence).